This T cell receptor beta chain was identified in a study of T cell changes during pregnancy in multiple sclerosis (dated by TCRdb to between 2017 and 2020). Regarding the complete study: Changes in the T cell repertoire over the course of pregnancy were examined in this study in women with multiple sclerosis.

This clone appeared a single time. Its antigen specificity is not known. No clone much larger than this one lies a single base away; base qualities are absent. The method behind the library was the immunoSEQ multiplex PCR assay. Sourced from immuneACCESS, this table was stored by TCRdb with only in-frame sequences that have V and J called. A share of the clones is absent; for the studies checked, an unresolved V gene accounts for under half, and the remainder has no known explanation. The sample table lists around 70,000 clones, over 80% of them with a count of one. Over 2% of the sample belongs to the ten largest clones. Taken from the germline V gene, the CDR1 and CDR2 loops are KGHSH and LQKENI. The cysteine opens and the phenylalanine closes a CDR3 of 14 amino acids. The entry retains the CDR3 DNA only, 42 bases that are in frame from base 1. V lost 2 bases and J lost 2 bases, and the count of bases not matched to a germline gene is 2.

Recombination joined TRBV18 with TRBJ2-7, and 8 bases in between align with TRBD2. This TCR derives from a female donor with multiple sclerosis, enrolled in a pregnancy study. Sequencing used peripheral blood, obtained before pregnancy. The CDR3 amino acid sequence is: CASSPAGLAYEQYF. Here is the DNA: TGTGCCAGCTCACCAGCGGGACTAGCCTACGAGCAGTACTTC. Where the CDR3 stops, the reference TRBV18 and TRBJ2-7 genes take over; the full variable domain is NAGVMQNPRHLVRRRGQEARLRCSPMKGHSHVYWYRQLPEEGLKFMVYLQKENIIDESGMPKERFSAEFPKEGPSILRIQQVVRGDSAAYFCASSPAGLAYEQYFGPGTRLTVT.